The entry below describes one T cell receptor beta chain. The sample comes from a study of technical replicates of blood from a few donors. The CDR3 extends over 15 amino acids. Trimming shortened V by 6 bases and J by 3 bases, and 16 bases separated the two germline ends. Per the germline V gene, CDR1 is MNHEY and CDR2 is SMNVEV (reference sequence). Repertoires were generated with immunoSEQ multiplex PCR, while TCRdb's copy carries only in-frame clones and drops some. Counted here are approximately 85,000 clones, about 94% occurring once; the ten biggest clones make up approximately 0.26%. The source of this sequence is a human donor in good health. The V and J genes are TRBV27 and TRBJ2-3; tentative D call: TRBD2 (7 bases). The sample taken for sequencing was T cells isolated from PBMCs. CDR3 protein: CASRGGLAVTDTQYF. As DNA, the CDR3 is TGTGCCAGCAGAGGGGGGCTAGCGGTAACAGATACGCAGTATTTT.